This T cell receptor beta chain was found in a study of T-cell memory formation after mild COVID-19. Each CDR3 protein gets one entry after TCRdb re-called the 5' RACE reads with MiXCR. The repertoire holds roughly 600,000 distinct CDR3 sequences, with approximately 19% as singletons. Notes on the study in general: Day 15 to 85 contracting clones showed balanced CD4/CD8; later expanders leaned CD4+.

V lost 5 bases and J lost 2, with 6 bases in between. This CDR3 has 11 amino acids. Germline loops: CDR1 SQVTM, CDR2 ANQGSEA. Details on this clonotype: Its target is unknown.

The sequenced sample was PBMCs or a T cell subset sorted from them (not recorded which). The TCR sequence derives from an adult woman who had mild COVID-19 (a few samples of this study predate the infection). Cell type and time point are not known. This chain links TRBV29-1 with TRBJ1-1; D not certain. The CDR3 sequence: CSVNLNTEAFF. The CDR3 DNA reads TGCAGCGTTAATCTAAACACTGAAGCTTTCTTT.